This T cell receptor beta chain came from a study of blood T cells in healthy people across ages. For the second PCR, which ran for about 6 to 11 cycles, a sample-barcoded 5' primer and a J-beta primer mix were used. In TCRdb, the 5' RACE reads were re-called with MiXCR into one record per CDR3 protein. The sample records some 900,000 distinct CDR3 sequences, 48% being singletons. The CDR3 is 14 amino acids. Germline CDR1 reads SNHLY; CDR2 reads FYNNEI. After removal of 8 bases from V and 5 bases from J, the junction contained 10 bases not matched to a gene. The receptor comes from a young man in good health. The rearrangement uses TRBV2 and TRBJ2-7, with 9 bases identical to TRBD1. Sequenced input: blood. CDR3 DNA sequence: TGTGCCAGCCTGGGGGGACAGGGTTGGAACGAGCAGTACTTC. It yields the protein CASLGGQGWNEQYF.